This passage covers 10 T cell receptor beta chains from one sample sequenced in a study of blood T cell repertoires in COVID-19. The protocol was immunoSEQ multiplex PCR, while the TCRdb copy is restricted to in-frame clones and leaves out a portion. The table lists 120,000 or so clones, roughly 90% of them singletons. Source material: peripheral blood. The receptors derive from a man in his forties or fifties with acute or convalescent COVID-19.

The J gene is TRBJ1-5, the V gene TRBV5-1; 7 nucleotides line up with TRBD1. Trimming took 2 bases from V and 7 from J; bases not matched to a gene: 15. The CDR3 length is 17 residues. Germline CDR1 SGHRS, CDR2 YFSETQ. As DNA, the CDR3 is TGCGCCAGCAGCTTCCCTAAAGACAGGGATAGAATCCAGCCCCAGCATTTT. Its protein is CASSFPKDRDRIQPQHF.

V gene TRBV27 combines with J gene TRBJ1-4, with unresolved D. CDR3 length: 14 residues. The V gene's germline CDR1 is MNHEY and CDR2 SMNVEV (reference sequence). Trimming pared 6 bases from V and 0 bases from J, leaving 8 bases between. The CDR3 here is CASRAVATNEKLFF. The CDR3 coding sequence is TGTGCCAGCAGGGCAGTTGCAACTAATGAAAAACTGTTTTTT.

The rearrangement joins TRBV3-1 (or the pseudogene TRBV3-2) to TRBJ2-3; TRBD2 aligns across 13 bases. Germline V CDR1 and CDR2: LGHDT, YNNKEL (reference sequence). The CDR3 is 16 residues long. J gave up 4 bases and V 1 base, and 2 bases lay outside the gene matches. The CDR3 region is CASSQGTSGSSDTQYF. CDR3 bases: TGTGCCAGCAGCCAAGGGACTAGCGGGAGCTCAGATACGCAGTATTTT.

The V gene is TRBV10-2, the J gene TRBJ2-3; D possibly corresponds to TRBD1 (5 bases). There are 12 residues in the CDR3. Germline V gene sequence: CDR1 WSHSY, CDR2 SAAADI. Trimming removed 4 bases from V and 5 bases from J, with 7 bases in between. The CDR3 DNA reads TGCGCCAGCAGTGCCCAGGGAGATACGCAGTATTTT. Its protein is CASSAQGDTQYF.

This clone was seen just once. The V and J genes are TRBV27 and TRBJ2-5; 7 positions match TRBD1. Per germline, CDR1 MNHEY and CDR2 SMNVEV (reference sequence). J gave up 3 bases and V 6 bases, and 10 bases lay outside the gene matches. This CDR3 is built from 15 residues. The CDR3 sequence is CASSPFIGGEETQYF. Written as DNA, the CDR3 is TGTGCCAGCAGCCCCTTTATAGGGGGCGAAGAGACCCAGTACTTC.

The genes are TRBV19 and TRBJ2-1; 9 nucleotides agree with TRBD1. The V segment lost 3 bases and the J segment 2 bases; nucleotides outside the gene matches: 8. The CDR3 covers 17 residues. Germline CDR1 reads LNHDA; CDR2 reads SQIVND (reference sequence). In nucleotides, the CDR3 is TGTGCCAGTAGTATCCGGACAGGGGCGCGCCCCTACAATGAGCAGTTCTTC. Its translation is CASSIRTGARPYNEQFF. Variable domain in full (rest from reference TRBV19 and TRBJ2-1): DGGITQSPKYLFRKEGQNVTLSCEQNLNHDAMYWYRQDPGQGLRLIYYSQIVNDFQKGDIAEGYSVSREKKESFPLTVTSAQKNPTAFYLCASSIRTGARPYNEQFFGPGTRLTVL.

As DNA, the CDR3 is TGCGCCAGCAGCCGTCAAAGCGGGGGCAACACCGGGGAGCTGTTTTTT. Its translation is CASSRQSGGNTGELFF. The rearrangement links TRBV5-1 to TRBJ2-2; 8 bases line up with TRBD2. CDR3 size: 16 residues. The V gene end was trimmed by 4 bases and the J gene end by 2 bases; junction bases not matched to a gene: 7. Germline V lookup: CDR1 SGHRS, CDR2 YFSETQ.

J is TRBJ2-5 and V is TRBV19; tentative D call: TRBD1 (5 bases). The germline CDR1 and CDR2 sequences are LNHDA and SQIVND (reference sequence). The CDR3 is 13 residues long. Deletions cut 5 bases from V and 5 bases from J, with 12 bases between. This CDR3 is CASSFDSEETQYF. The CDR3 DNA is TGTGCCAGTAGTTTTGACAGTGAGGAGACCCAGTACTTC.

The rearrangement links TRBV18 to TRBJ1-2, with 11 bases identical to TRBD1. Germline V gene sequence: CDR1 KGHSH, CDR2 LQKENI. The CDR3 totals 15 residues. With V trimmed by 4 bases and J by 4 bases, 5 bases remained unmatched. The CDR3 bases are TGTGCCAGCTCACTGGACAGGGGGCTTGGCTATGGCTACACCTTC. Amino acids: CASSLDRGLGYGYTF.

This chain connects TRBV6-2 or TRBV6-3 to TRBJ1-1; no clear D gene. The CDR3 has 15 amino acids. CDR1 and CDR2 from the germline V gene are MNHEY and SVGEGT. Trimming left V 2 bases short and J 3 bases short, with 13 bases between. The CDR3 loop reads CASSYKGGPYTEAFF. CDR3 coding DNA: TGTGCCAGCAGTTACAAGGGAGGGCCGTACACTGAAGCTTTCTTT.